One sample yielded the 12 T cell receptor beta chains listed below, sequenced in a study of shared clonotypes between healthy human individuals. Here immunoSEQ multiplex PCR was the method, and the copy in TCRdb shows in-frame clones only, minus some. The table records about 490,000 clones, roughly 85% of them present only once. The source material was PBMCs. These receptors came from a woman between 40 and 55 years old in good health. Some clones in this sample may be carry-over from other donors' samples.

The gene calls are TRBV29-1 and TRBJ2-3; D may be TRBD1 (6 bases). The CDR3 consists of 19 residues. V was cut by 1 base and J by 0 bases, with 23 bases left in between. Germline V gene data show CDR1 as SQVTM and CDR2 as ANQGSEA. Here the CDR3 reads CSVEARQVWGTGSTDTQYF. Written as DNA, the CDR3 is TGCAGCGTTGAAGCAAGACAGGTTTGGGGCACCGGTAGCACAGATACGCAGTATTTT.

This clone was detected ten times or more. This chain connects TRBV10-3 to TRBJ2-5; D not resolved. V lost 2 bases and J lost 1, with 11 bases in between. The germline CDR1 and CDR2 sequences are ENHRY and SYGVKD. The CDR3 covers 15 residues. The CDR3 loop is CAISEVAELQETQYF. The DNA for the CDR3 is TGTGCCATCAGTGAGGTGGCGGAACTCCAAGAGACCCAGTACTTC.

The rearrangement uses TRBV30 and TRBJ2-6; D unresolved. The CDR3 is made up of 14 amino acids. Trimming stripped 5 bases from V and 3 bases from J, with 11 bases between. Germline V gene lookup returns CDR1 GTSNPN and CDR2 SVGIG (reference sequence). Here the CDR3 DNA reads TGTGCCTGGTCAACAGCGTTTGGGGCCAACGTCCTGACTTTC. This translates into CAWSTAFGANVLTF.

The V and J genes are TRBV7-2 and TRBJ2-5; the match to TRBD2 covers 8 bases. Germline CDR1 SGHTA, CDR2 FQGNSA. V shed 1 base and J 4 bases; nucleotides not matched to a gene: 5. The CDR3 length is 15 residues. CDR3 DNA sequence: TGTGCCAGCAGCTTAGAAGGCAGCGGGAGAGAGACCCAGTACTTC. Its translation is CASSLEGSGRETQYF.

The gene calls are TRBV6-1 and TRBJ2-3; a weak D match, TRBD1 (6 bases). The V and J ends lost 4 bases and 2 bases respectively, with 16 bases between them. This CDR3 is 16 amino acids long. Germline V lookup: CDR1 MNHNS, CDR2 SASEGT. The CDR3: CASSAWAQGYTDTQYF. As DNA, the CDR3 is TGTGCCAGCAGTGCGTGGGCGCAGGGGTACACAGATACGCAGTATTTT.

This sequence joins TRBV15 and TRBJ2-5; maybe TRBD1 (6 bases). CDR3 length: 16 residues. From germline, CDR1 is LNHNV and CDR2 YYDKDF (reference sequence). V lost 0 bases and J lost 5, with 16 bases in between. CDR3 sequence reads: CATSRDGTGLWETQYF. The CDR3 DNA is TGTGCCACCAGCAGAGATGGTACAGGGCTTTGGGAGACCCAGTACTTC.

This clone has only a few counts. The chain has TRBV28 and TRBJ1-1; D not certain. Trimming cost V 7 bases and J 6 bases, with 9 bases left between them. Germline V gene lookup returns CDR1 MDHEN and CDR2 SYDVKM. The CDR3 totals 11 residues. The CDR3 spells CASTPEAEAFF. In DNA, the CDR3 is TGTGCCAGCACCCCAGAGGCTGAAGCTTTCTTT.

The chain combines TRBV7-8 with TRBJ2-7, with 7 bases fitting TRBD1. The V and J ends lost 5 bases and 1 base, in that order; junction bases with no gene match: 5. Germline V lookup: CDR1 SGHVS, CDR2 FQNEAQ. The CDR3 has 14 amino acids. The CDR3 loop is CASSQDRASYEQYF. Written as DNA, the CDR3 is TGTGCCAGCAGCCAAGACAGGGCGTCCTACGAGCAGTACTTC.

The rearrangement uses TRBV30 and TRBJ2-3, with D perhaps TRBD1 or TRBD2 (5 bases each). The CDR3 contains 15 residues. V shed 0 bases and J shed 3 bases, with 13 bases lying between them. Germline CDR1 is GTSNPN and CDR2 is SVGIG (reference sequence). The CDR3 sequence is CAWSVGDPGTDTQYF. DNA of the CDR3: TGTGCCTGGAGTGTCGGGGACCCGGGGACAGATACGCAGTATTTT.

The chain is built from TRBV4-2 and TRBJ1-3; tentatively, D is TRBD1 (6 bases). Germline CDR1 reads LGHNA; CDR2 reads YNFKEQ. This CDR3 is 14 amino acids long. V was trimmed by 6 bases and J by 8 bases, leaving 17 bases between them. Here the CDR3 reads CASRRAGAEDTIYF. CDR3 sequence (DNA): TGTGCCAGCAGGCGGGCAGGGGCTGAGGACACCATATATTTT.

The V call is TRBV9, the J call TRBJ1-1, with unresolved D. The CDR3 length is 14 residues. Trimming took off 0 bases at V and 4 bases at J, with 10 bases between the two ends. Germline lookup yields CDR1 SGDLS and CDR2 YYNGEE. The CDR3 nucleotides are TGTGCCAGCAGCGTAGGGTGGGTAGGCACTGAAGCTTTCTTT. It yields the protein CASSVGWVGTEAFF. The whole variable domain, filled in from reference TRBV9 and TRBJ1-1, reads DSGVTQTPKHLITATGQRVTLRCSPRSGDLSVYWYQQSLDQGLQFLIQYYNGEERAKGNILERFSAQQFPDLHSELNLSSLELGDSALYFCASSVGWVGTEAFFGQGTRLTVV.

This rearrangement joins TRBV30 to TRBJ2-7, with 9 bases fitting TRBD2. Germline V gene data show CDR1 as GTSNPN and CDR2 as SVGIG (reference sequence). The CDR3 spans 14 residues. J was trimmed by 5 bases and V by 2 bases; bases with no gene match: 7. This chain's CDR3 is CAWSLLAGTNEQYF. CDR3 DNA sequence: TGTGCCTGGAGTTTGCTAGCGGGAACGAACGAGCAGTACTTC.